This TCR beta chain was observed in a study of Graves' ophthalmopathy and Graves' hyperthyroidism (dated by TCRdb to the late 2010s). Looking at the study overall: Peripheral blood was collected at initial diagnosis, before any treatment. For independent validation, a separate cohort was made up of fewer than 20 hyperthyroidism patients plus 17 patients who later progressed from hyperthyroidism to ophthalmopathy. A discovery set of 100 patients (43 ophthalmopathy, 57 stable hyperthyroidism) was enrolled to explore V-J signatures distinguishing ophthalmopathy from hyperthyroidism. T-cell repertoires of thyroid tissue and blood were compared in over 5 hyperthyroidism patients. In total, 135 blood samples were TCR-sequenced: some 40 ophthalmopathy, roughly 77 hyperthyroidism and roughly 17 hyperthyroidism-to-ophthalmopathy patients. Following sample collection, hyperthyroidism patients were given methimazole at a starting dose of 30 mg daily, and ophthalmopathy patients were given high-dose intravenous methylprednisolone. The study used signatures of the TCR beta repertoire to tell Graves' ophthalmopathy apart from Graves' hyperthyroidism and to predict which patients would progress to ophthalmopathy.

According to the germline V gene, CDR1 reads SGHTA and CDR2 reads FQGTGA. The CDR3 runs 11 amino acids, cysteine and phenylalanine included. Only CDR3 DNA remains: 33 bases, in frame from the first base. Patients with ophthalmopathy had moderately to severely active disease, with a Clinical Activity Score of 3 or more, a NOSPECS grade of 4 or more, and a disease duration of less than 3 months. Patients with other autoimmune diseases, uncontrolled infections, pregnancy or lactation were excluded. Clinical symptoms, serum thyroxine, TRAb, thyroid ultrasound and orbital computed tomography formed the basis of the diagnosis. Using Ficoll-Paque density gradient centrifugation, PBMCs were isolated from 10 ml of fresh peripheral blood. Trizol reagent was used to extract the total RNA, and its quality was then checked on an Agilent 2100 Bioanalyzer. For repertoire sequencing, the TCR beta CDR3 regions were amplified from RNA transcripts. The first round was an RT-PCR using HTBI primers with the Qiagen OneStep RT-PCR kit, and this first round was followed by a second-round multiplex PCR, then size selection and purification. Sequencing of the libraries was carried out on an Illumina HiSeq2000 in paired-end mode with 100 bp reads. The source study handled its data this way. Reads were processed with SOAPnuke, discarding reads with adapters, uncalled bases, mean Phred below 15, or no exact constant-primer or identifier match. COPE v1.2.5 was used to merge the high-quality paired reads. Clonotypes were defined as unique nucleotide sequences and were aligned to IMGT TRB V, D and J references using MiTCR v1.1. Only V-J combinations with frequency above 0.0001 were analysed, covering 99% to 99.2% of repertoires. A TCR clonal expansion and chaos score per V-J combination was defined as the ratio of F50 clonal expansion to chaos observed in the TCRdist matrix. Welch's t-statistics and random forest were used to reduce the features to some 13 V-J combinations, which were then used as input to a naive Bayes classifier. The similarity between thyroid and blood repertoires was quantified using the Morisita-Horn index. TCRdb trimmed the raw reads at Q25, called clones with MiXCR and kept productive beta chains. Here each entry gathers all rows of one CDR3 protein and keeps the most common genes and DNA. The V and J calls reflect TCRdb's pipeline rather than the authors' work. This sample holds over 650,000 distinct CDR3 sequences; about two fifths were observed only once. The ten largest clones capture under 3.5% of the sample.

Turning to this clonotype: Its target antigen remains unknown. A read error may produce the germline difference seen at one junction end.

The full study reports these points: The 13-signature model separated ophthalmopathy from stable hyperthyroidism with about 86% sensitivity and roughly 84% specificity in cross-validation, and 80%/75% in the test set. In validation, the model predicted ophthalmopathy progression with over 60% sensitivity and roughly 72% specificity; roughly 12 predicted patients were CT-confirmed with GO in a median of around 6 months. No statistical method was used to set the sample size in advance, and the investigators knew which group each participant was assigned to. Among expanded thyroid clonotypes with frequency above 0.001, most also showed up in blood, which suggests that blood repertoires may reflect the thyroid immune response.

The clonotype was recovered from an adult man with Graves' ophthalmopathy. The receptor chain draws on TRBV7-3 and TRBJ1-5; the D gene assignment is ambiguous. Sequencing was carried out using peripheral blood. The CDR3 has the sequence CGSTNNQPQHF. The nucleotide sequence reads TGTGGCAGCACGAACAATCAGCCCCAGCATTTT.